This TCR beta chain was captured in a study of cytomegalovirus exposure and HLA in healthy donors. Researchers ran the PCR with 60 Vbeta and 13 Jbeta primers. Assay: immunoSEQ multiplex PCR; the TCRdb copy retains only in-frame clones and omits some. The sample lists under 300,000 clones; 80% to 85% were seen once. The CDR3 is made up of 16 amino acids. V gave up 0 bases and J gave up 4 bases; unmatched junction bases: 4. Germline assignment: CDR1 LGHNA and CDR2 YNFKEQ. The genes are TRBV4-2 and TRBJ1-3; 9 bases fit TRBD1. The receptor's source is a woman aged 60-75 years in good health and CMV-seropositive. Material: PBMCs. As DNA, the CDR3 is TGTGCCAGCAGCCAAGAACAGGGGGCAATAGGAAACACCATATATTTT. Translation gives CASSQEQGAIGNTIYF.